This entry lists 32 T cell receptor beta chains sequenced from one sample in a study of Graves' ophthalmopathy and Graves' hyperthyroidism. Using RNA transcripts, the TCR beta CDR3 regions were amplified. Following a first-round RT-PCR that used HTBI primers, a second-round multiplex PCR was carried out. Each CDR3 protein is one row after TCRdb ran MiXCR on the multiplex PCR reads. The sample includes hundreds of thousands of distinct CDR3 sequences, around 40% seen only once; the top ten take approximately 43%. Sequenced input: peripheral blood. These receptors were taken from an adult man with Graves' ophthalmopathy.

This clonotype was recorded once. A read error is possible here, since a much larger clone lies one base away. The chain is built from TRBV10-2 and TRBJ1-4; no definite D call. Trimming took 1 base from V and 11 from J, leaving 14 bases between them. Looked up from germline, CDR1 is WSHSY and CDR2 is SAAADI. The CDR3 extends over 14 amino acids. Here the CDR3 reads CASSELGRQTKLFF. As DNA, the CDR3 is TGCGCCAGCAGTGAGTTGGGCCGCCAGACTAAACTGTTTTTT.

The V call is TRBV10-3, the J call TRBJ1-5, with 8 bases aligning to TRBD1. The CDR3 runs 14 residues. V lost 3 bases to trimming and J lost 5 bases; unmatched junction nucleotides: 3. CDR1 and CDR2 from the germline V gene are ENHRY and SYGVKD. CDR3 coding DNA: TGTGCCATCAGTGACCCGACAGGGGATCAGCCCCAGCATTTT. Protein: CAISDPTGDQPQHF.

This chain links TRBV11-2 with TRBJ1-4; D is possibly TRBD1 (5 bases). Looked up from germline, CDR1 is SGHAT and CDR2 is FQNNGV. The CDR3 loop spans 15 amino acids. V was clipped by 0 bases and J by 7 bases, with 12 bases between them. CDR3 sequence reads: CASSLEGEDGEKLFF. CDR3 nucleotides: TGTGCCAGCAGCTTAGAGGGGGAGGACGGTGAAAAACTGTTTTTT.

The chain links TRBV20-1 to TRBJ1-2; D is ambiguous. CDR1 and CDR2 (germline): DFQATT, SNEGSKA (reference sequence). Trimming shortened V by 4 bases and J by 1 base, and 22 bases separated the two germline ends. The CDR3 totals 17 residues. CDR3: CSANRAVAGSFNYGYTF. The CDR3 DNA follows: TGCAGTGCTAACCGGGCGGTGGCGGGATCCTTTAACTATGGCTACACCTTC.

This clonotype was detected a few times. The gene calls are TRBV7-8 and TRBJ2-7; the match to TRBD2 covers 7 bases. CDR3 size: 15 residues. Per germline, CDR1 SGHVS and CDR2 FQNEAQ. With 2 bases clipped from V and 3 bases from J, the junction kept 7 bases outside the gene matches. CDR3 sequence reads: CASSLSSGDYYEQYF. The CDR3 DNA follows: TGTGCCAGCAGCTTATCTAGCGGCGATTACTACGAGCAGTACTTC.

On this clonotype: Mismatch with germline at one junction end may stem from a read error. The CDR3 spells CVSSRGGAGNPPQHF. For the CDR3, the DNA is TGTGTCAGCAGTCGGGGGGGCGCGGGTAATCCGCCCCAGCATTTT. The V and J genes are TRBV2 and TRBJ1-5; D possibly corresponds to TRBD1 (6 bases). There are 15 residues in the CDR3. Germline V CDR1 and CDR2: SNHLY, FYNNEI.

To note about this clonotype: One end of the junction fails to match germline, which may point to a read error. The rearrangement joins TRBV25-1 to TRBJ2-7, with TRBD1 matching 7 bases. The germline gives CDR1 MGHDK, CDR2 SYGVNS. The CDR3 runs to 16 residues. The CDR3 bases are TGTGCCAGCAGTCCCGTAGGGGGCAGCAGATCCTGCGAGCAGTACTTC. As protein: CASSPVGGSRSCEQYF.

The CDR3 DNA is TGTGCCAGCAGCCACAGGACTTCCCCCTCTGAAGCTTTCTTT. Protein: CASSHRTSPSEAFF. The genes are TRBV14 and TRBJ1-1; D is unresolved. This CDR3 is built from 14 residues. Trimming stripped 3 bases from V and 6 bases from J, with 14 bases between. Per the germline V gene, CDR1 is SGHDN and CDR2 is FVKESK.

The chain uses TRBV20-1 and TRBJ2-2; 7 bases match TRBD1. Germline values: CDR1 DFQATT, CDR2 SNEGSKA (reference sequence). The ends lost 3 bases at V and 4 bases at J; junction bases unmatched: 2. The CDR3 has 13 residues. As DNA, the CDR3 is TGCAGTGCTAGGGCAGGGGGCACCGGGGAGCTGTTTTTT. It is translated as CSARAGGTGELFF.

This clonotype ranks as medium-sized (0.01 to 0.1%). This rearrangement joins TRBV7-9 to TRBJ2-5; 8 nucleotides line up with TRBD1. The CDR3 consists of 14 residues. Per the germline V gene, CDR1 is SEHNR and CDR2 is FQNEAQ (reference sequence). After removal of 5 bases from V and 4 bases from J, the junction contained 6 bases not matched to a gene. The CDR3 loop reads CASSQQGVGETQYF. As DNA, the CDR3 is TGTGCCAGCAGCCAACAGGGGGTAGGAGAGACCCAGTACTTC.

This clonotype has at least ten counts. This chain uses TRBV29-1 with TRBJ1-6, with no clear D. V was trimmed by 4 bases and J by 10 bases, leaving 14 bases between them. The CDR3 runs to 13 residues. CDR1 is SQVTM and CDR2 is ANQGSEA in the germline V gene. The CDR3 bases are TGCAGCGTTGGGGGAGGGCTCGGATCACCCCTCCACTTT. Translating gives CSVGGGLGSPLHF.

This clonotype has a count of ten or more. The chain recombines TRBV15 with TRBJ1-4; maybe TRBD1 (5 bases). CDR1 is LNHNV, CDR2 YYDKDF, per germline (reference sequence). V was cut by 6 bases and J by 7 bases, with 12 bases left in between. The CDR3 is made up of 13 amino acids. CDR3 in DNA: TGTGCCACCAGGGGAAGGGGAACTGAAAAACTGTTTTTT. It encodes CATRGRGTEKLFF.

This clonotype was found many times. In DNA form, the CDR3 reads TGTGCCAGCAGTGAACTTAACTATGGCTACACCTTC. Translated: CASSELNYGYTF. The chain is built from TRBV12-3 or TRBV12-4 and TRBJ1-2; D gene uncertain. Trimming took off 5 bases at V and 1 base at J, with 5 bases between the two ends. The CDR3 totals 12 residues.

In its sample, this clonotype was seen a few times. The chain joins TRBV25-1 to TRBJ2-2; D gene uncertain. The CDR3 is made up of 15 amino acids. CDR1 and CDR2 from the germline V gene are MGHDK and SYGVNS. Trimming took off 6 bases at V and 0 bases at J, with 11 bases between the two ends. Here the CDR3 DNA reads TGTGCCAGCAGCTTAATACGGGCGAACACCGGGGAGCTGTTTTTT. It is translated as CASSLIRANTGELFF.

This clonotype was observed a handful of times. This CDR3 is CASDQQGDYGYTF. The CDR3 DNA is TGTGCCAGTGATCAACAGGGGGACTATGGCTACACCTTC. V is TRBV13 and J is TRBJ1-2, with TRBD1 matching 8 bases. Per germline, CDR1 PRHDT and CDR2 FYEKMQ (reference sequence). This CDR3 spans 13 amino acids. V dropped 9 bases and J dropped 3; count of bases not matched to a gene: 6.

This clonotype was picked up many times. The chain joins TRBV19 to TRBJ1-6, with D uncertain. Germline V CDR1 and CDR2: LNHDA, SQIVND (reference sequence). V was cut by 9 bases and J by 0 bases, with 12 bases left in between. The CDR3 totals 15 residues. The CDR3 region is CASAGLFSYNSPLHF. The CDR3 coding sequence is TGTGCCAGCGCCGGACTGTTCTCCTATAATTCACCCCTCCACTTT.

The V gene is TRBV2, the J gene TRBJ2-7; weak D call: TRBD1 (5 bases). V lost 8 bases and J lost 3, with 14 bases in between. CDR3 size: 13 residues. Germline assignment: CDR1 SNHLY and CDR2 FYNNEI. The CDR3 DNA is TGTGCCAGCCTCAACGTCCAGGGCTACGAGCAGTACTTC. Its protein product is CASLNVQGYEQYF.

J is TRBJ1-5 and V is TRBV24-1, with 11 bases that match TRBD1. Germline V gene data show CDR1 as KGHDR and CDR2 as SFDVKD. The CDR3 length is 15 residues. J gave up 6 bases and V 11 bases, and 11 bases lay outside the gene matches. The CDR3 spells CASRQGGQGVQPQHF. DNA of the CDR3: TGTGCCAGCCGACAAGGGGGACAGGGGGTTCAGCCCCAGCATTTT.

The CDR3 region has the DNA TGTGCCTGGAGTGTAGGATACCCTAGCAATCAGCCCCAGCATTTT. This translates into CAWSVGYPSNQPQHF. The chain couples TRBV24-1 to TRBJ1-5, with D uncertain. The CDR3 loop spans 15 amino acids. V lost 12 bases and J 0 bases, leaving 17 bases between the germline ends. Germline CDR1 is KGHDR and CDR2 is SFDVKD.

The DNA for the CDR3 is TGTGCCAGCAGCACTAGCTTCGGCGAGCAGTACTTC. Translated: CASSTSFGEQYF. The gene calls are TRBV28 and TRBJ2-7; D is possibly TRBD2 (6 bases). V was clipped by 6 bases and J by 6 bases, with 12 bases between them. Germline V lookup: CDR1 MDHEN, CDR2 SYDVKM. There are 12 residues in the CDR3. Full variable domain (outside the CDR3, taken from reference TRBV28 and TRBJ2-7): DVKVTQSSRYLVKRTGEKVFLECVQDMDHENMFWYRQDPGLGLRLIYFSYDVKMKEKGDIPEGYSVSREKKERFSLILESASTNQTSMYLCASSTSFGEQYFGPGTRLTVT.

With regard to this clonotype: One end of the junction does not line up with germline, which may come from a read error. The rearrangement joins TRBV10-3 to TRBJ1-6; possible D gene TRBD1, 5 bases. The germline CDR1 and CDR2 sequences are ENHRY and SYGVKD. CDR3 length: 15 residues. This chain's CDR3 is CASSEAQGYYSPLHF. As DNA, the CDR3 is TGTGCCAGCAGTGAAGCGCAGGGTTATTATTCACCCCTCCACTTT.

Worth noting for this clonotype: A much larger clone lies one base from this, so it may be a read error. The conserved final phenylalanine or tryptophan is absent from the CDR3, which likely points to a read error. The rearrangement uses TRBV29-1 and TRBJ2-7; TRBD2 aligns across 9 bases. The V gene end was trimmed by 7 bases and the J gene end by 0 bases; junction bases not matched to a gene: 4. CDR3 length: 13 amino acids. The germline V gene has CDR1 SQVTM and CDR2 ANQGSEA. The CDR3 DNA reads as TGCAGCGCCTCTAGCGGGAACTCCTACGAGCAGTACCTC. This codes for CSASSGNSYEQYL.

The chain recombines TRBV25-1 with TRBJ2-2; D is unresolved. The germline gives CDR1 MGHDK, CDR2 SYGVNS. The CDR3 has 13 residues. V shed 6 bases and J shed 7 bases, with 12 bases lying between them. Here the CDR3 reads CASSHTSIGELFF. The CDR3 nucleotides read TGTGCCAGCAGCCACACTTCTATCGGGGAGCTGTTTTTT.

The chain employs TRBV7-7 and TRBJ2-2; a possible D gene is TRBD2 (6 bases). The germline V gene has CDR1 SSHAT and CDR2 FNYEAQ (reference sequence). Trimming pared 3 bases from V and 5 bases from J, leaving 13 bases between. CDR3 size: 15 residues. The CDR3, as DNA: TGTGCCAGCAGCTTTGCACTAGCCGATACCGGGGAGCTGTTTTTT. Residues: CASSFALADTGELFF.

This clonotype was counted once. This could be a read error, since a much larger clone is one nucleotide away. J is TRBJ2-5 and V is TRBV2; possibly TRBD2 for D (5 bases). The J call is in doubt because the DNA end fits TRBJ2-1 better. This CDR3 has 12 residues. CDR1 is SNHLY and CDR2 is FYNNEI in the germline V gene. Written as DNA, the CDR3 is TGTGCCAGCACCCCGGGAATCGGGGAGCAGTTCTTC. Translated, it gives CASTPGIGEQFF.

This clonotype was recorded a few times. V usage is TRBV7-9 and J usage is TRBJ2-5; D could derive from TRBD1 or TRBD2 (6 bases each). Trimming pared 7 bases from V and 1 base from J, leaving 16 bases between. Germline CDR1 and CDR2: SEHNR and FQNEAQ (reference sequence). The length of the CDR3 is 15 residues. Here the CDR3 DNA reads TGTGCCAGCATCAAAGGGGGGCAGACCCAAGAGACCCAGTACTTC. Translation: CASIKGGQTQETQYF.

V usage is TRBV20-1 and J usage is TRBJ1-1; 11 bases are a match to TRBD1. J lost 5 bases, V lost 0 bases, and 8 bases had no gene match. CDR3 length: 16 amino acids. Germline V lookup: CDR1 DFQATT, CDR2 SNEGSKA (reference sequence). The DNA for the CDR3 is TGCAGTGCTAGAGAGCGGACAGGGGGCGGTGGGACTGAAGCTTTCTTT. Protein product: CSARERTGGGGTEAFF.

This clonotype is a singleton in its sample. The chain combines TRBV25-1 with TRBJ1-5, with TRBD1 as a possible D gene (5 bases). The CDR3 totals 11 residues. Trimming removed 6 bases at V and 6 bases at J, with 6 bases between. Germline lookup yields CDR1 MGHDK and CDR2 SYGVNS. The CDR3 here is CASRGRQPQHF. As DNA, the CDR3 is TGTGCCAGCAGGGGGCGTCAGCCCCAGCATTTT. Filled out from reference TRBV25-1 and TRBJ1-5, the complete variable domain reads EADIYQTPRYLVIGTGKKITLECSQTMGHDKMYWYQQDPGMELHLIHYSYGVNSTEKGDLSSESTVSRIRTEHFPLTLESARPSHTSQYLCASRGRQPQHFGDGTRLSIL.

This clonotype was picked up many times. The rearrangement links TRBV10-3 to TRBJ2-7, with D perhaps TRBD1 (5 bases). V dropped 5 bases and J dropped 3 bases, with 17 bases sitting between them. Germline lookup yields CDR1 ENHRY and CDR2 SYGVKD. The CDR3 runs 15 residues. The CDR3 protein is CAISNSQGKDYEQYF. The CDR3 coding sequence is TGTGCCATCAGTAACAGCCAGGGCAAAGACTACGAGCAGTACTTC.

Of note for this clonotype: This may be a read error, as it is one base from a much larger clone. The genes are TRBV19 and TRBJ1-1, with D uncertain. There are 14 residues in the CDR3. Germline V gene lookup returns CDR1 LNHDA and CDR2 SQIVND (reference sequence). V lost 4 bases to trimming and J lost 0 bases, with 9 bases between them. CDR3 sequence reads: CASSTGLMNTEAFF. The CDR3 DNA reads TGTGCCAGTAGTACGGGGTTGATGAACACTGAAGCTTTCTTT.

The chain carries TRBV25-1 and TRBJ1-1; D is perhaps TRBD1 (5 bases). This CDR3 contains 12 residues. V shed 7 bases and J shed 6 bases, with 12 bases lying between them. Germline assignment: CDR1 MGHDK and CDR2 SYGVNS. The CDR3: CASTERGAEAFF. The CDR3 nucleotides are TGTGCCAGCACCGAGCGGGGGGCTGAAGCTTTCTTT.

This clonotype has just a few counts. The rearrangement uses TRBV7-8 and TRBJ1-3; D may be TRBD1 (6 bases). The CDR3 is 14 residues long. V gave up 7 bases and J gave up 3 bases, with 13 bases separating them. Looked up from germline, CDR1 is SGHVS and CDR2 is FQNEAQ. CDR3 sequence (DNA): TGTGCCAGCACCCCGGGGGCGCGTGGAAACACCATATATTTT. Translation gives CASTPGARGNTIYF. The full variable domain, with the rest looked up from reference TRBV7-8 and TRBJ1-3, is GAGVSQSPRYKVAKRGQDVALRCDPISGHVSLFWYQQALGQGPEFLTYFQNEAQLDKSGLPSDRFFAERPEGSVSTLKIQRTQQEDSAVYLCASTPGARGNTIYFGEGSWLTVV.